Shown below are 9 T cell receptor beta chains from a single sample sequenced in a study of blood T cell repertoires in COVID-19. The method was immunoSEQ multiplex PCR; TCRdb's version includes in-frame clones alone and lacks a portion of them. The sample consists of 180,000 or so clones, roughly 89% of them appearing once. Specimen: peripheral blood. All receptors come from a man aged 18 to 29 with active or convalescent COVID-19.

This chain connects TRBV19 to TRBJ2-2, with a possible D match to TRBD1 (5 bases). Germline values: CDR1 LNHDA, CDR2 SQIVND (reference sequence). Deletions cut 11 bases from V and 5 bases from J, with 15 bases between. The CDR3 is 13 amino acids. The CDR3 here is CASLGPRTGELFF. The CDR3 DNA is TGTGCCTCCCTGGGGCCCCGGACCGGGGAGCTGTTTTTT.

This clone was counted only a few times. Here the CDR3 reads CASSKGQGTYNSPLHF. The CDR3 nucleotides are TGTGCCAGCAGCAAGGGACAGGGAACCTATAATTCACCCCTCCACTTT. The genes are TRBV6-6 and TRBJ1-6, with 9 bases aligning to TRBD1. The CDR3 is 16 residues long. CDR1 is MNHNY and CDR2 is SVGAGI in the germline V gene (reference sequence). V lost 6 bases, J lost 2 bases, and 5 bases stayed unmatched.

The CDR3 sequence: CASSQGRNYGYTF. CDR3 in DNA: TGTGCCAGCAGCCAAGGGAGAAACTATGGCTACACCTTC. This rearrangement joins TRBV2 to TRBJ1-2; no firm D call. Germline V gene lookup returns CDR1 SNHLY and CDR2 FYNNEI. CDR3 size: 13 residues. Deletions cut 6 bases from V and 2 bases from J, with 10 bases between.

The sample holds a few counts of this clone. The CDR3 loop reads CASSRGGDEKLFF. The CDR3 nucleotides read TGCGCCAGCAGCCGGGGCGGGGATGAAAAACTGTTTTTT. The rearrangement uses TRBV5-1 and TRBJ1-4; a weak D match, TRBD1 (5 bases). The germline CDR1 and CDR2 sequences are SGHRS and YFSETQ. The CDR3 length is 13 residues. Trimming took 4 bases from V and 6 from J, leaving 10 bases between them.

The chain combines TRBV5-1 with TRBJ2-6, with 9 bases aligning to TRBD1. In germline, CDR1 is SGHRS, CDR2 YFSETQ. The CDR3 length is 17 residues. The J segment lost 2 bases and the V segment lost 3 bases, leaving 6 bases of the junction unmatched. The CDR3 loop is CASSSSRDRAGANVLTF. The CDR3 region has the DNA TGCGCCAGCAGCTCGTCCCGGGACAGGGCTGGGGCCAACGTCCTGACTTTC.

This rearrangement joins TRBV7-2 to TRBJ2-7; the D is unclear. The CDR3 contains 13 residues. CDR1 is SGHTA and CDR2 is FQGNSA in the germline V gene. The V and J ends lost 2 bases and 2 bases respectively, with 7 bases between them. CDR3 sequence (DNA): TGTGCCAGCAGCTTAAGTCCTACCTACGAGCAGTACTTC. Translation: CASSLSPTYEQYF.

This clone was counted a single time. V gene TRBV29-1 combines with J gene TRBJ2-2, with D maybe TRBD1 (7 bases). The germline gives CDR1 SQVTM, CDR2 ANQGSEA. The CDR3 sequence is 15 residues long. The V and J ends lost 3 bases and 4 bases respectively, with 15 bases between them. The CDR3 nucleotides read TGCAGCGTTGAGGAGGGGGCCTGGGGCACCGGGGAGCTGTTTTTT. Its translation is CSVEEGAWGTGELFF.

V and J are TRBV29-1 and TRBJ2-1; 7 bases agree with TRBD1. This CDR3 has 14 residues. Germline V gene sequence: CDR1 SQVTM, CDR2 ANQGSEA. V shed 4 bases and J 10 bases; nucleotides not matched to a gene: 13. This CDR3 is CSVAAVQGDGEQFF. CDR3 nucleotide sequence: TGCAGCGTTGCGGCTGTTCAGGGGGATGGCGAGCAGTTCTTC.

V gene TRBV6-5 combines with J gene TRBJ1-4; a possible D gene is TRBD1 (6 bases). Germline values: CDR1 MNHEY, CDR2 SVGAGI. V was pared by 4 bases and J by 3 bases, with 15 bases between. The CDR3 consists of 16 residues. CDR3 DNA: TGTGCCAGCAGTTCCGCCCTCAGGGGTCCTAATGAAAAACTGTTTTTT. This codes for CASSSALRGPNEKLFF.